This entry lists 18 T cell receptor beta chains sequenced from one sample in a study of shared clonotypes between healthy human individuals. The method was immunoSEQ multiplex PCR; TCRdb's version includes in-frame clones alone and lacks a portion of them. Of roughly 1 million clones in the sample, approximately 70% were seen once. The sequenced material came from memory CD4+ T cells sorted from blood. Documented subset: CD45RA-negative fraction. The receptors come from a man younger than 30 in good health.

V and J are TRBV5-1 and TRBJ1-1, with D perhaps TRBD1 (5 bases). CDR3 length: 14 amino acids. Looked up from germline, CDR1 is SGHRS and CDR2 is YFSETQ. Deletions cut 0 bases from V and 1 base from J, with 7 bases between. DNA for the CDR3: TGCGCCAGCAGCTTGGCCCAGGGGAACACTGAAGCTTTCTTT. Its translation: CASSLAQGNTEAFF.

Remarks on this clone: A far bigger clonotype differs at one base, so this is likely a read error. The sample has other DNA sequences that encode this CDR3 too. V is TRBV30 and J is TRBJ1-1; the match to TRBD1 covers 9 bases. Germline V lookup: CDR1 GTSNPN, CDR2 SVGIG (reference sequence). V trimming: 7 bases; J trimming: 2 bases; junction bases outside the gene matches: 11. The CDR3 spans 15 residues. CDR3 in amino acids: CASGTTGGKNTEAFF. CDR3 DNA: TGTGCCTCGGGGACAACAGGGGGCAAAAACACTGAAGCTTTCTTT.

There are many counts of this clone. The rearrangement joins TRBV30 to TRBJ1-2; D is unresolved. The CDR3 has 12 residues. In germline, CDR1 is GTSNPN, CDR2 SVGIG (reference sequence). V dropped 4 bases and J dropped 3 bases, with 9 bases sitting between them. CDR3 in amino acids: CAWNGVDYGYTF. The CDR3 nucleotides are TGTGCCTGGAACGGGGTGGACTATGGCTACACCTTC. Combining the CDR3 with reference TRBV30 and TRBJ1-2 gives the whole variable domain SQTIHQWPATLVQPVGSPLSLECTVEGTSNPNLYWYRQAAGRGLQLLFYSVGIGQISSEVPQNLSASRPQDRQFILSSKKLLLSDSGFYLCAWNGVDYGYTFGSGTRLTVV.

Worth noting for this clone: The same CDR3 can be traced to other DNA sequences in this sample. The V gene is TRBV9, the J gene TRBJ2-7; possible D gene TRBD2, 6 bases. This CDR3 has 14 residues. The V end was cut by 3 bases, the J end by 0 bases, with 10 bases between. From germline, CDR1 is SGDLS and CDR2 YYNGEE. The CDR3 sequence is CASSALGSSYEQYF. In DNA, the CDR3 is TGTGCCAGCAGCGCCCTCGGGAGCTCCTACGAGCAGTACTTC.

The CDR3 DNA sequence: TGTGCCAGCAGTTTGGGGGACAGAACCTACAATGAGCAGTTCTTC. Amino acid sequence: CASSLGDRTYNEQFF. This chain links TRBV27 with TRBJ2-1; TRBD1 matches 7 bases. Losses at the gene ends were 3 bases for V and 2 bases for J; bases not matched to a gene: 4. Germline V gene data show CDR1 as MNHEY and CDR2 as SMNVEV (reference sequence). This CDR3 comprises 15 residues.

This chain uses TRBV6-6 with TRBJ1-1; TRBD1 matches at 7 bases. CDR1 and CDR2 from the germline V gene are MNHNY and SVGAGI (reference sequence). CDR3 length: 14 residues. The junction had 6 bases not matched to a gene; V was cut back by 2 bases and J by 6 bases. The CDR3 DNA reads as TGTGCCAGCAGTTACCCCCAGGGGGGGGCTGAAGCTTTCTTT. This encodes CASSYPQGGAEAFF.

CDR3 region: CASKIQGYEQYF. DNA for the CDR3: TGTGCCAGCAAGATACAGGGCTACGAGCAGTACTTC. The chain recombines TRBV2 with TRBJ2-7, with D maybe TRBD1 (6 bases). The CDR3 spans 12 residues. V dropped 7 bases and J dropped 3 bases, with 10 bases sitting between them. Germline V lookup: CDR1 SNHLY, CDR2 FYNNEI.

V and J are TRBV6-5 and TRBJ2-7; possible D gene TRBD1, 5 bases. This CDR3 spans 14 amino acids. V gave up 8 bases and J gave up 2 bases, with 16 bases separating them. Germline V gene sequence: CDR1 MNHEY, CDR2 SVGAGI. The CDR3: CASSTNQGTYEQYF. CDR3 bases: TGTGCCAGCTCTACCAACCAGGGTACCTACGAGCAGTACTTC.

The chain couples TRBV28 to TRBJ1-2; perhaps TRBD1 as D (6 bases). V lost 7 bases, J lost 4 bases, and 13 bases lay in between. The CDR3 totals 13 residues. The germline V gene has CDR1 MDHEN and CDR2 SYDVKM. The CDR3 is CASTGGGFYGYTF. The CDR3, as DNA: TGTGCCAGCACCGGCGGGGGCTTCTATGGCTACACCTTC.

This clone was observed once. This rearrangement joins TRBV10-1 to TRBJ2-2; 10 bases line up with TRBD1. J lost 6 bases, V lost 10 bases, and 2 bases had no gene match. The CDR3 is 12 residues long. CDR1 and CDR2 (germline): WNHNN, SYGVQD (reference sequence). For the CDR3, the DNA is TGCGCCACCGGACAGGGGGCCGGGGAGCTGTTTTTT. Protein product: CATGQGAGELFF.

The CDR3 coding sequence is TGTGCCAGCAGAAACACTGGGAACACTGAAGCTTTCTTT. Residues: CASRNTGNTEAFF. The V call is TRBV6-5, the J call TRBJ1-1; no clear D. Germline values: CDR1 MNHEY, CDR2 SVGAGI. The CDR3 contains 13 residues. V lost 6 bases and J 1 base, leaving 9 bases between the germline ends.

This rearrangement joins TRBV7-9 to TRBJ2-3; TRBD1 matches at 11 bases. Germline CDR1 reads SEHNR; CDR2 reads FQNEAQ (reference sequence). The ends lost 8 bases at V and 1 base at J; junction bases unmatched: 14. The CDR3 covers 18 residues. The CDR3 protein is CASRTGTGGTLGTDTQYF. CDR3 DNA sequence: TGTGCCAGCCGGACCGGGACAGGGGGAACCCTCGGCACAGATACGCAGTATTTT.

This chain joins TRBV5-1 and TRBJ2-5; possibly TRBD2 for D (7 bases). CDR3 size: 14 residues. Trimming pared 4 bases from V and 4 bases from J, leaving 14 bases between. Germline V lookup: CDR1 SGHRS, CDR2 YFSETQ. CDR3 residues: CASSKGRGRETQYF. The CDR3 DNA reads TGCGCCAGCAGCAAGGGGCGGGGGCGAGAGACCCAGTACTTC.

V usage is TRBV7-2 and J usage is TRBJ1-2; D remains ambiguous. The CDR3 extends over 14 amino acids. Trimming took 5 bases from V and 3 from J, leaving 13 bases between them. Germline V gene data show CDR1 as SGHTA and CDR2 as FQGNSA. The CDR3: CASSAEQGYYGYTF. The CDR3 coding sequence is TGTGCCAGCAGCGCAGAACAAGGCTACTATGGCTACACCTTC. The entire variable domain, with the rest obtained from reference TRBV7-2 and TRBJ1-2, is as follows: GAGVSQSPSNKVTEKGKDVELRCDPISGHTALYWYRQSLGQGLEFLIYFQGNSAPDKSGLPSDRFSAERTGGSVSTLTIQRTQQEDSAVYLCASSAEQGYYGYTFGSGTRLTVV.

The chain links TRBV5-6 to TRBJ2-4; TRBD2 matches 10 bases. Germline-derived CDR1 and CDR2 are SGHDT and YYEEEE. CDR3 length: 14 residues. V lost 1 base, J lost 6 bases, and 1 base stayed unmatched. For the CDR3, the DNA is TGTGCCAGCAGCTTGTTAGCGGGGGGAAACATTCAGTACTTC. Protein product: CASSLLAGGNIQYF.

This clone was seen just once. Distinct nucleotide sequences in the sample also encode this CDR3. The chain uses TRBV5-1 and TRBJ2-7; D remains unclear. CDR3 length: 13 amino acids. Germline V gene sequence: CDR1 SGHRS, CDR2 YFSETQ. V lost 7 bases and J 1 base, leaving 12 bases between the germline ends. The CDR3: CASSADGSYEQYF. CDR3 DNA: TGCGCCAGCTCCGCGGACGGATCCTACGAGCAGTACTTC. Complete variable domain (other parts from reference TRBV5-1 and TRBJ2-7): KAGVTQTPRYLIKTRGQQVTLSCSPISGHRSVSWYQQTPGQGLQFLFEYFSETQRNKGNFPGRFSGRQFSNSRSEMNVSTLELGDSALYLCASSADGSYEQYFGPGTRLTVT.

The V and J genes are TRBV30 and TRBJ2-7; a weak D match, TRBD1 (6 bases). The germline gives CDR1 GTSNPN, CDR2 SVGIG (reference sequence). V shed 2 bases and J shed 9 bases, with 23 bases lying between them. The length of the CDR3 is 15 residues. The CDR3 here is CAWSPGHMGLYGQYF. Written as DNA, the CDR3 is TGTGCCTGGAGTCCGGGACATATGGGGTTGTATGGGCAGTACTTC. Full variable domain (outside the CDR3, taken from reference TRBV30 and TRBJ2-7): SQTIHQWPATLVQPVGSPLSLECTVEGTSNPNLYWYRQAAGRGLQLLFYSVGIGQISSEVPQNLSASRPQDRQFILSSKKLLLSDSGFYLCAWSPGHMGLYGQYFGPGTRLTVT.

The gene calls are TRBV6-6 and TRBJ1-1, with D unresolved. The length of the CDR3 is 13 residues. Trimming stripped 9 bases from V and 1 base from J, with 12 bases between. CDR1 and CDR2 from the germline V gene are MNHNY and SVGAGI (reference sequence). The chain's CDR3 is CASSGRWNTEAFF. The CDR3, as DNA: TGTGCCAGTTCGGGCCGGTGGAACACTGAAGCTTTCTTT.